A selection of T cell receptor beta chains follows, all from one sample in a study of regulatory T cells in long-lasting Graves disease. Using its own MiXCR run on the multiplex PCR reads, TCRdb lists one record per CDR3 protein. The data contain around 400,000 distinct CDR3 sequences, around 23% of them singletons. The starting material was peripheral blood mononuclear cells (PBMCs), obtained when the disease was refractory, from a patient treated with antithyroid drugs. These TCRs come from a female donor with Graves disease. CDR3s include the opening cysteine and the closing phenylalanine or tryptophan. A D gene is named only where the DNA matches it firmly. A row's size may be missing; if present it is once, few, many or a size class.

clone size	D gene	V gene	J gene	CDR3 DNA	CDR3 protein
many	.	TRBV27	TRBJ2-7	TGTGCCAGCAGTTTATCGGCGAGGGGCACCTACGAGCAGTACTTC	CASSLSARGTYEQYF
many	.	TRBV12-3/TRBV12-4	TRBJ1-1	TGTGCCAGCAGTTTAGGCCAGACCGTAAGGTTCACTGAAGCTTTCTTT	CASSLGQTVRFTEAFF
few	.	TRBV7-9	TRBJ2-7	TGTGCCAGCAGCTTAGAAGTAGACAACTGGAACTTC	CASSLEVDNWNF
.	TRBD1	TRBV5-5	TRBJ1-2	TGTGCCAGCAGCGAGGGACAGGGCGACTATGGCTACACCTTC	CASSEGQGDYGYTF
.	.	TRBV19	TRBJ1-5	TGTGCCAGTAGTATCGGACACTATAGCAATCAGCCCCAGCATTTT	CASSIGHYSNQPQHF
many	.	TRBV12-3/TRBV12-4	TRBJ1-1	TGTGCCAGCAGTAAGGGGTTGGCTGAAGCTTTCTTT	CASSKGLAEAFF
many	TRBD1	TRBV19	TRBJ2-5	TGTGCCAGTACCCCGACAGGGTTCGAAGAGACCCAGTACTTC	CASTPTGFEETQYF
few	TRBD1	TRBV7-9	TRBJ1-2	TGTGCCAGCAGCTTACCCCGGGACAGGGGTTTTGGCTACACCTTC	CASSLPRDRGFGYTF
many	.	TRBV28	TRBJ2-5	TGTGCCAGCAGAAACAGGGAAGGAGAGACCCAGTACTTC	CASRNREGETQYF
few	TRBD1	TRBV28	TRBJ2-1	TGTGCCAGCAGGCCTCAGGACAGGGCGCTGTACAATGAGCAGTTCTTC	CASRPQDRALYNEQFF
.	TRBD1	TRBV10-3	TRBJ1-1	TGTGCCATCAGCCGACAGGGAATGAACACTGAAGCTTTCTTT	CAISRQGMNTEAFF
.	.	TRBV12-3/TRBV12-4	TRBJ2-5	TGTGCCAGCTGCCAGGGACTTCAAGAGACCCAGTACTTC	CASCQGLQETQYF
few	.	TRBV28	TRBJ2-7	TGCGCCAGCAGCCCCGGAGGCCGGGGCAGGGGACCCGAGCAGTACTTC	CASSPGGRGRGPEQYF
many	.	TRBV12-3/TRBV12-4	TRBJ2-7	TGTGCCAGCAGTTACGTCGGGAGAGGGTCTGACGAGCAGTACTTC	CASSYVGRGSDEQYF
.	TRBD1	TRBV7-2	TRBJ2-7	TGTGCCAGCACCCAGGACAGGGGCCACGAGCAGTACTTC	CASTQDRGHEQYF
.	.	TRBV6-2/TRBV6-3	TRBJ1-1	TGTGCCAGCAGCGCCTCCCCAAGTTTCAAAACTATGAACGCTGAAGCTTTCTTT	CASSASPSFKTMNAEAFF
.	.	TRBV4-2	TRBJ2-7	TGTGCCAGCAGCCAAGTGTCGGCTCCGGTCGACTACGAGCAGTACTTC	CASSQVSAPVDYEQYF
few	TRBD1	TRBV7-2	TRBJ1-1	TGTGCCAGCAGCAACCGGGACAGGGGGGCGAACACTGAAGCTTTCTTT	CASSNRDRGANTEAFF
.	.	TRBV19	TRBJ1-1	TGTGCCAGTAGTATAATCCCCGGAGGGAACACTGAAGCTTCCTTT	CASSIIPGGNTEASF
few	.	TRBV29-1	TRBJ1-6	TGCAGCGCCGGACTGCAGGGTATCTATAATTCACCCCTCCACTTT	CSAGLQGIYNSPLHF
.	TRBD2	TRBV2	TRBJ2-3	TGTGCCAGCAAAGCGGGAGGACTAGATACGCAGTATTTT	CASKAGGLDTQYF
.	.	TRBV6-5	TRBJ2-1	TGTGCCAGCGGTTACTCGAAGACCAGAGGGAATGAGCAGTTCTTC	CASGYSKTRGNEQFF
.	TRBD2	TRBV9	TRBJ2-2	TGTGCCAGCAGCCCCCGGACTAGCGGGAGGGCTCGGCGTACCGGGGAGCTGTTTTTT	CASSPRTSGRARRTGELFF
.	.	TRBV5-5	TRBJ2-5	TGTGCCAGCAGCCTGGGGACTGGGCAGGGGGAAGAGACCCAGTACTTT	CASSLGTGQGEETQYF
.	TRBD1	TRBV3-1	TRBJ2-3	TGTGCCAGCAGCCCAAGGGGGCTCGCAGATACGCAGTATTTT	CASSPRGLADTQYF
.	TRBD1	TRBV5-5	TRBJ2-5	TGTGCCAGCAGCTTGGAGGGGACAGTAGGGACCCAGTACTTC	CASSLEGTVGTQYF
many	.	TRBV6-1	TRBJ1-2	TGTGCCAGCAGCCGGGACAATTACTATGGCTACACCTTC	CASSRDNYYGYTF
many	.	TRBV27	TRBJ2-1	TGTGCCAGCAGAGTCGGGACGTCCTACAATGAGCAGTTCTTC	CASRVGTSYNEQFF